Shown below are 20 T cell receptor beta chains from a single sample sequenced in a study of blood T cell repertoires in COVID-19. TCRdb's copy holds only in-frame clones and misses some; the assay was immunoSEQ multiplex PCR. Among under 350,000 clones listed, more than 85% were seen once. The sequencing sample was made of peripheral blood. Receptors were obtained from a man aged 40-50 years with acute or convalescent COVID-19.

The count of this clone is one. The rearrangement links TRBV11-2 to TRBJ2-3; the match to TRBD2 covers 8 bases. This CDR3 has 16 residues. V lost 4 bases and J lost 2; bases outside the gene matches: 8. Germline V CDR1 and CDR2: SGHAT, FQNNGV. The CDR3: CASSSLAGLPTDTQYF. The CDR3 DNA reads TGTGCCAGCAGCTCCCTAGCGGGTTTGCCCACAGATACGCAGTATTTT.

Written as DNA, the CDR3 is TGTGCCAGCAGCGTATCGAGGAACACTGAAGCTTTCTTT. Protein: CASSVSRNTEAFF. This chain connects TRBV9 to TRBJ1-1; no reliable D call. Trimming removed 1 base at V and 1 base at J, with 5 bases between. There are 13 residues in the CDR3. In germline, CDR1 is SGDLS, CDR2 YYNGEE.

The genes are TRBV2 and TRBJ1-2; possibly TRBD1 for D (5 bases). Germline lookup yields CDR1 SNHLY and CDR2 FYNNEI. The CDR3 spans 14 residues. The V gene lost 2 bases and the J gene lost 4 bases, with 11 bases spanning the gap. The chain's CDR3 is CASSERTGAYGYTF. CDR3 bases: TGTGCCAGCAGTGAAAGAACTGGGGCCTATGGCTACACCTTC.

Concerning this clone itself: Relative to the germline gene, one junction end is altered; a read error may explain this. The chain couples TRBV5-8 to TRBJ1-1; 9 bases map to TRBD1. The CDR3 spans 15 residues. Germline V gene sequence: CDR1 SGHTS, CDR2 YDEGEE. The CDR3 coding sequence is TGTGCCAGCAGCATAAACAGGGGGCTGAAAACTGAAGCTTTCTTT. Encoded protein: CASSINRGLKTEAFF.

This clone was seen a few times. The chain couples TRBV3-1 (or the pseudogene TRBV3-2) to TRBJ2-7, with TRBD1 identical over 9 bases. With V trimmed by 3 bases and J by 4 bases, 10 bases remained unmatched. CDR3 length: 16 amino acids. Germline-derived CDR1 and CDR2 are LGHDT and YNNKEL (reference sequence). The CDR3 DNA is TGTGCCAGCAGCCATAGATGGGACAGGGTCTATTACGAGCAGTACTTC. Its translation: CASSHRWDRVYYEQYF.

This clone occurred a few times. J is TRBJ1-1 and V is TRBV4-2; D is ambiguous. This CDR3 spans 13 amino acids. In germline, CDR1 is LGHNA, CDR2 YNFKEQ. Trimming left V 5 bases short and J 8 bases short, with 15 bases between. The CDR3 DNA follows: TGTGCCAGCAGCGCCCAGAGGGAGGGAGAAGCTTTCTTT. It translates to CASSAQREGEAFF.

The chain carries TRBV19 and TRBJ1-2; D gene ambiguous. In germline, CDR1 is LNHDA, CDR2 SQIVND (reference sequence). Trimming removed 7 bases from V and 3 bases from J, with 12 bases in between. This CDR3 is built from 13 residues. As DNA, the CDR3 is TGTGCCAGTACCGCCCGGAGGTACTATGGCTACACCTTC. It specifies CASTARRYYGYTF.

The J gene is TRBJ1-5, the V gene TRBV30; D is ambiguous. The CDR3 is made up of 13 amino acids. Trimming removed 3 bases at V and 5 bases at J, with 11 bases between. Germline V gene sequence: CDR1 GTSNPN, CDR2 SVGIG (reference sequence). The CDR3 DNA follows: TGTGCCTGGAGCGTAACGCGCGATCAGCCCCAGCATTTT. Amino acid sequence: CAWSVTRDQPQHF.

CDR3: CASRRTGGNTGELFF. Here the CDR3 DNA reads TGTGCCAGCAGACGGACAGGGGGCAACACCGGGGAGCTGTTTTTT. The gene calls are TRBV14 and TRBJ2-2, with 11 bases aligning to TRBD1. Germline V gene sequence: CDR1 SGHDN, CDR2 FVKESK. This CDR3 is built from 15 residues. The junction had 2 bases not matched to a gene; V was cut back by 6 bases and J by 2 bases.

This clone occurred once. This chain connects TRBV7-9 to TRBJ2-7; 10 bases fit TRBD2. Germline-derived CDR1 and CDR2 are SEHNR and FQNEAQ (reference sequence). J was trimmed by 2 bases and V by 5 bases; bases with no gene match: 6. This CDR3 is built from 15 residues. CDR3 region: CASSHSGGTPYEQYF. The CDR3 bases are TGTGCCAGCAGCCATAGCGGGGGGACACCCTACGAGCAGTACTTC.

The chain carries TRBV14 and TRBJ2-4; 10 bases align to TRBD2. The CDR3 is 15 amino acids. Trimming removed 5 bases from V and 3 bases from J; junction bases left unmatched: 4. CDR1 and CDR2 (germline): SGHDN, FVKESK. The CDR3 region has the DNA TGTGCCAGCAGCGAATTAGCGGGGGGCAAAAACATTCAGTACTTC. Translating it yields CASSELAGGKNIQYF. The whole variable domain, filled in from reference TRBV14 and TRBJ2-4, reads EAGVTQFPSHSVIEKGQTVTLRCDPISGHDNLYWYRRVMGKEIKFLLHFVKESKQDESGMPNNRFLAERTGGTYSTLKVQPAELEDSGVYFCASSELAGGKNIQYFGAGTRLSVL.

This sequence joins TRBV25-1 and TRBJ1-6, with no clear D. CDR1 is MGHDK and CDR2 is SYGVNS in the germline V gene. This CDR3 spans 15 amino acids. V lost 2 bases to trimming and J lost 6 bases, with 11 bases between them. The CDR3 DNA follows: TGTGCCAGCAGTGAAAGAAACAGTGGTAATTCACCCCTCCACTTT. This encodes CASSERNSGNSPLHF.

This clone has more than one count but fewer than ten. The rearrangement joins TRBV2 to TRBJ2-7; D may be TRBD1 (5 bases). Per the germline V gene, CDR1 is SNHLY and CDR2 is FYNNEI. Between the trimmed V and J ends, which lost 1 base and 5 bases, there was a span of 12 bases. This CDR3 contains 14 residues. This CDR3 reads CASSEGWQGNEQYF. The CDR3 bases are TGTGCCAGCAGTGAAGGATGGCAGGGAAACGAGCAGTACTTC.

This chain joins TRBV7-8 and TRBJ2-3; D perhaps matches TRBD1 (6 bases). The CDR3 consists of 17 residues. V was trimmed by 5 bases and J by 5 bases, leaving 23 bases between them. Germline CDR1 SGHVS, CDR2 FQNEAQ. This chain's CDR3 is CASSPFFGAGAGDTQYF. In DNA form, the CDR3 reads TGTGCCAGCAGCCCCTTCTTCGGCGCAGGGGCTGGAGATACGCAGTATTTT.

The V gene is TRBV9, the J gene TRBJ1-1, with 7 bases lining up with TRBD1. The CDR3 loop spans 12 amino acids. The junction had 5 bases not matched to a gene; V was cut back by 4 bases and J by 8 bases. Germline V gene sequence: CDR1 SGDLS, CDR2 YYNGEE. The CDR3 protein is CASSSDRAEAFF. The CDR3 DNA reads as TGTGCCAGCAGCTCCGACAGGGCGGAAGCTTTCTTT.

V usage is TRBV28 and J usage is TRBJ1-1, with TRBD1 identical over 11 bases. This CDR3 contains 14 residues. The germline V gene has CDR1 MDHEN and CDR2 SYDVKM. J was trimmed by 4 bases and V by 11 bases; bases with no gene match: 9. CDR3 region: CAGSPGTGGTEAFF. The DNA of the CDR3 is TGTGCCGGATCACCGGGGACAGGGGGCACTGAAGCTTTCTTT.

DNA for the CDR3: TGTGCCAGCAGCGCTTGGGACAGTCCGCAGTTCTTC. Its protein is CASSAWDSPQFF. The chain recombines TRBV9 with TRBJ2-1; 7 bases are a match to TRBD1. CDR1 is SGDLS and CDR2 is YYNGEE in the germline V gene. The CDR3 is 12 residues long. Unmatched junction bases numbered 6, after V lost 3 bases and J lost 12 bases.

CDR3 protein: CASSPSSGGARDTQYF. The CDR3 nucleotides are TGTGCCAGCAGCCCCTCCAGCGGGGGGGCCAGGGATACGCAGTATTTT. The chain is built from TRBV2 and TRBJ2-3; TRBD2 agrees at 10 bases. Germline trimming cut 6 bases from V and 6 bases from J; bases unmatched to any gene: 12. This CDR3 region has 16 residues. The germline V gene encodes CDR1 SNHLY and CDR2 FYNNEI.

The genes are TRBV6-1 and TRBJ1-5; D is uncertain. Trimming cost V 2 bases and J 3 bases, with 8 bases left between them. This CDR3 has 14 amino acids. CDR1 MNHNS and CDR2 SASEGT come from the germline V gene. CDR3 residues: CASSESSFNQPQHF. CDR3 coding DNA: TGTGCCAGCAGTGAATCTAGCTTCAATCAGCCCCAGCATTTT.

The V call is TRBV2, the J call TRBJ1-5, with 7 nucleotides matching TRBD1. Losses at the gene ends were 2 bases for V and 3 bases for J; bases not matched to a gene: 4. The CDR3 spans 15 residues. The germline CDR1 and CDR2 sequences are SNHLY and FYNNEI. The chain's CDR3 is CASSETGDFNQPQHF. The CDR3 region has the DNA TGTGCCAGCAGTGAAACAGGGGATTTCAATCAGCCCCAGCATTTT.